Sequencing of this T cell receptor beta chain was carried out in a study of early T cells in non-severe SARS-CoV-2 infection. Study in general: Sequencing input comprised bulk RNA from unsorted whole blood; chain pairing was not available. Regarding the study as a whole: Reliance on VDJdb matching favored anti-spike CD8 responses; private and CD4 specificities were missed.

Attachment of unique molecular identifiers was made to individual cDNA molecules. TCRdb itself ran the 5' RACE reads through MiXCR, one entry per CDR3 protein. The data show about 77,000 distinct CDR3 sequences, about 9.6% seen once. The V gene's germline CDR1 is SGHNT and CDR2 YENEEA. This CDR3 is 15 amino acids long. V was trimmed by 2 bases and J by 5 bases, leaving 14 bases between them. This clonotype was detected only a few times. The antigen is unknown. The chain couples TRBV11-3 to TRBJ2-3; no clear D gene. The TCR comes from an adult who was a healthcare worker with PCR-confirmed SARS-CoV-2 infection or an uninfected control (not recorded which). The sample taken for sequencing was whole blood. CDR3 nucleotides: TGTGCCAGCAGCTTAAGTCCCCGGCGCGAAGATACGCAGTATTTT. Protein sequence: CASSLSPRREDTQYF.